These 4 T cell receptor beta chains came from one sample sequenced in a study of blood T cell repertoires in COVID-19 (TCRdb year 2020). The library was prepared using the immunoSEQ multiplex PCR assay. What TCRdb holds here is the immuneACCESS table cut down to in-frame rearrangements. Part of the clones is not present; checked against another copy, under half of the missing clones reflect an unresolved V gene, and the others are unexplained. This sample is represented by roughly 60,000 clones; about 79% of them were singletons. In total, the top ten clones hold 5.6% of the sample. Specimen: peripheral blood. These receptors were taken from a woman aged 60-75 years with acute or convalescent COVID-19.

The rearrangement joins TRBV27 to TRBJ2-2, with TRBD2 matching over 9 bases. Trimming took 8 bases from V and 3 from J; bases not matched to a gene: 7. The CDR3 has 15 residues. The V gene's germline CDR1 is MNHEY and CDR2 SMNVEV (reference sequence). CDR3 sequence: CASARLAADTGELFF. In DNA, the CDR3 is TGTGCCAGCGCCCGACTAGCGGCGGACACCGGGGAGCTGTTTTTT.

This clone was counted only a few times. J is TRBJ1-6 and V is TRBV7-3; D not resolved. V was pared by 6 bases and J by 9 bases, with 12 bases between. Germline V lookup: CDR1 SGHTA, CDR2 FQGTGA. The CDR3 runs 13 residues. The CDR3 nucleotides are TGTGCCAGCAGTCCGTCTCCGGGTTCACCCCTCCACTTT. Its translation is CASSPSPGSPLHF.

This clone was found once. This chain connects TRBV5-5 to TRBJ2-7, with D possibly matching TRBD1 (6 bases). Germline CDR1 SGHKS, CDR2 YYEKEE (reference sequence). The CDR3 sequence is 15 residues long. V shed 1 base and J shed 5 bases, with 16 bases lying between them. The CDR3 DNA sequence: TGTGCCAGCAGCTTGTTCACAGGGATTGGCCACGAGCAGTACTTC. As protein: CASSLFTGIGHEQYF.

This clone was counted only a few times. DNA of the CDR3: TGCGCCAGCAGCCATGGGACGAGAAGACAGGGAGGAACGGATACGCAGTATTTT. Translated, it gives CASSHGTRRQGGTDTQYF. The chain has TRBV4-1 and TRBJ2-3; the D gene is possibly TRBD1 (7 bases). V lost 3 bases and J lost 6, with 25 bases in between. This CDR3 comprises 18 residues. CDR1 and CDR2 (germline): MGHRA, YSYEKL.